The clone carrying this TCR beta chain was observed at least ten times. Its cognate antigen is unknown. The sample comes from a study of T cells in Graves' hyperthyroidism and ophthalmopathy. Across the whole study: Initial diagnosis, before any treatment, was when peripheral blood was collected.

General study findings and limits: The majority of expanded thyroid clonotypes above 0.001 also appeared in blood. Stable hyperthyroidism was separated from ophthalmopathy by a model based on 13 V-J features.

In germline, CDR1 is GTSNPN, CDR2 SVGIG (reference sequence). This CDR3 has 14 amino acids. V gave up 0 bases and J gave up 9 bases, with 15 bases separating them. RNA transcripts provided the source from which TCR beta CDR3 regions were amplified. When the TCR CDR3 underwent first-round RT-PCR, the HTBI primer set was used. One entry per CDR3 protein results from TCRdb running MiXCR on the multiplex PCR reads. The sample contains hundreds of thousands of distinct CDR3 sequences, 11% to 15% of which appear only once. The chain recombines TRBV30 with TRBJ2-1, with a weak D call TRBD2 (5 bases). The receptor's source is a woman between 25 and 40 years old with Graves' hyperthyroidism. The sequenced sample consisted of blood. The CDR3 region is CAWSVGLTRAEQFF. As DNA, the CDR3 is TGTGCCTGGAGTGTCGGGCTAACTAGGGCTGAGCAGTTCTTC. Full variable domain (rest looked up from reference TRBV30 and TRBJ2-1): SQTIHQWPATLVQPVGSPLSLECTVEGTSNPNLYWYRQAAGRGLQLLFYSVGIGQISSEVPQNLSASRPQDRQFILSSKKLLLSDSGFYLCAWSVGLTRAEQFFGPGTRLTVL.